This T cell receptor beta chain was recorded in a study of blood T cell repertoires in COVID-19. Sequencing used immunoSEQ multiplex PCR; TCRdb keeps in-frame clones, though not all of them. The sample includes approximately 77,000 clones, 88% of them seen just once. CDR1 is MNHEY and CDR2 is SMNVEV in the germline V gene (reference sequence). V lost 5 bases and J lost 15; bases outside the gene matches: 9. This CDR3 has 12 residues. Specimen: peripheral blood. The chain recombines TRBV27 with TRBJ1-5; TRBD1 matches 8 bases. This TCR was recovered from an elderly woman with acute or convalescent COVID-19. Here the CDR3 DNA reads TGTGCCAGCAGTCTTTCGACAGGGGTTTTGCATTTT. Translation: CASSLSTGVLHF.